These 7 T cell receptor beta chains were sequenced from one sample in a study of early T cells in non-severe SARS-CoV-2 infection. TCRdb processed the 5' RACE reads anew with MiXCR; each CDR3 protein has one entry. The sample contains 75,000 to 80,000 distinct CDR3 sequences, roughly 9.4% of which appear only once. Sequencing was performed on whole blood. The receptors originated from an adult who was a healthcare worker with PCR-confirmed SARS-CoV-2 infection or an uninfected control (not recorded which).

This clonotype was seen at least ten times. This chain connects TRBV5-6 to TRBJ2-7, with a weak D call TRBD2 (5 bases). The CDR3 spans 12 residues. Trimming shortened V by 5 bases and J by 3 bases, and 9 bases separated the two germline ends. Germline lookup yields CDR1 SGHDT and CDR2 YYEEEE. CDR3: CASSFGIYEQYF. CDR3 nucleotide sequence: TGTGCCAGCAGTTTCGGGATCTACGAGCAGTACTTC. The full variable domain, rest sourced from reference TRBV5-6 and TRBJ2-7, is DAGVTQSPTHLIKTRGQQVTLRCSPKSGHDTVSWYQQALGQGPQFIFQYYEEEERQRGNFPDRFSGHQFPNYSSELNVNALLLGDSALYLCASSFGIYEQYFGPGTRLTVT.

This clonotype was detected many times. V is TRBV12-3 or TRBV12-4 and J is TRBJ2-6, with D unresolved. There are 13 residues in the CDR3. The DNA of the CDR3 is TGTGCAGGGCAGCCCTCTGGGGCCAACGTCCTGACTTTC. This gives the protein CAGQPSGANVLTF.

This clonotype occurred many times. The junction departs from the called germline gene at one end, perhaps through a read error. The V call is TRBV5-4, the J call TRBJ2-7; 10 bases align to TRBD2. Germline-derived CDR1 and CDR2 are SGHNT and YYREEE (reference sequence). The CDR3 sequence is 14 residues long. The CDR3 coding sequence is TGTGCCAGCAGCTTGGCTAGCGGGAGCCCAAATCCGCACTTC. Translating it yields CASSLASGSPNPHF.

This clonotype was recorded a few times. J is TRBJ2-1 and V is TRBV28; 7 bases agree with TRBD1. Trimming removed 4 bases from V and 9 bases from J; junction bases left unmatched: 9. The CDR3 contains 14 residues. Germline V gene lookup returns CDR1 MDHEN and CDR2 SYDVKM. The CDR3 protein is CASSSHTGVGEQFF. The CDR3 DNA sequence: TGTGCCAGCAGTTCTCATACAGGGGTCGGTGAGCAGTTCTTC. Variable domain in full (rest from reference TRBV28 and TRBJ2-1): DVKVTQSSRYLVKRTGEKVFLECVQDMDHENMFWYRQDPGLGLRLIYFSYDVKMKEKGDIPEGYSVSREKKERFSLILESASTNQTSMYLCASSSHTGVGEQFFGPGTRLTVL.

The rearrangement links TRBV5-4 to TRBJ2-4; 8 bases align to TRBD2. The CDR3 has 15 residues. J was trimmed by 0 bases and V by 4 bases; bases with no gene match: 3. Germline V gene sequence: CDR1 SGHNT, CDR2 YYREEE (reference sequence). CDR3 DNA sequence: TGTGCCAGCAGCCCGGGAGGGGGAGCCAAAAACATTCAGTACTTC. This codes for CASSPGGGAKNIQYF.

This clonotype was observed many times. This sequence joins TRBV6-1 and TRBJ2-1; 8 positions match TRBD1. Looked up from germline, CDR1 is MNHNS and CDR2 is SASEGT. V shed 7 bases, J shed 8 bases, and the junction held 13 bases outside the gene matches. The CDR3 consists of 15 residues. CDR3 sequence reads: CASTRRQGASDEQFF. DNA for the CDR3: TGTGCCAGCACAAGGCGGCAGGGGGCTTCGGATGAGCAGTTCTTC.

This clonotype appeared many times. This chain connects TRBV7-9 to TRBJ2-5, with TRBD2 as a possible D gene (6 bases). This CDR3 has 15 residues. V shed 1 base and J shed 4 bases, with 13 bases lying between them. CDR1 is SEHNR, CDR2 FQNEAQ, per germline (reference sequence). CDR3 protein: CASSLGTTRGETQYF. As DNA, the CDR3 is TGTGCCAGCAGCTTAGGGACTACCCGAGGAGAGACCCAGTACTTC.